The clone carrying this T cell receptor (beta chain) has a count of ten or more. The antigen is undetermined. The data stem from a study of T cells after yellow fever vaccination. Germline V gives CDR1 SGHKS, CDR2 YYEKEE (reference sequence). The V end was cut by 4 bases, the J end by 6 bases, with 7 bases between. The CDR3 length is 11 residues. TCRdb processed the 5' RACE reads anew with MiXCR; each CDR3 protein has one entry. The sample carries roughly 79,000 distinct CDR3 sequences, around 7.1% recorded once. Study-wide findings and caveats: Sorted repertoires could include abundant contaminating clonotypes from bulk cells.

Sample: CD8+ T cells sorted from PBMCs, taken roughly 10 days after the first yellow fever vaccination. The genes are TRBV5-5 and TRBJ1-2; D unclear. The TCR originated in a man aged 18 to 30 who received the YFV17D yellow fever vaccine. CDR3 in amino acids: CASSLTHGYTF. The CDR3 coding sequence is TGTGCCAGCAGCCTGACCCATGGCTACACCTTC.